This paragraph covers one TCR beta chain sequence. What it recognizes is unknown. CDR3 length equals 14 residues. V was pared by 4 bases and J by 6 bases, with 13 bases between. Per germline, CDR1 KGHSH and CDR2 LQKENI. The entry originates in a study of cytomegalovirus exposure and HLA in healthy donors. Study-wide results and limits: About 87% or about 30% of the time was how often most TCR beta V segments were productive, according to an earlier analysis. TCR beta sequences reportedly predicted the HLA-A and HLA-B alleles of most subjects accurately. A further, later analysis showed that HLA-associated TCR beta chains (compared with equally common others) were more clonally expanded.

PCR used 60 Vbeta primers and 13 Jbeta primers. Assay: immunoSEQ multiplex PCR; the TCRdb copy retains only in-frame clones and omits some. This sample yields about 130,000 clones, of which approximately 68% are seen a single time; around 1.6% belongs to the top ten. Sequenced sample: PBMCs. This rearrangement joins TRBV18 to TRBJ1-3; perhaps TRBD1 as D (5 bases). This receptor was taken from a man aged 25-40 years in good health and CMV-seropositive. CDR3: CASSLRQGLNTIYF. The CDR3 DNA sequence: TGTGCCAGCTCACTGCGGCAGGGCTTAAACACCATATATTTT.